These T cell receptor beta chains were read from a single sample in a study of cytomegalovirus exposure and HLA in healthy donors. Sequenced by immunoSEQ multiplex PCR; TCRdb stores in-frame clones only, minus some. The repertoire shows about 120,000 clones; the top ten hold 6.5% to 7%. The sequencing input was PBMCs. Receptor source: a middle-aged man in good health and CMV-seropositive. The CDR3 runs from the conserved cysteine through the conserved F or W. Each record gives: D gene, V gene, J gene, CDR3 protein, CDR3 DNA. A D gene is named only where the DNA matches it firmly.

>TRBD1|TRBV9|TRBJ2-7
CASSEGQGAYEQYF
TGTGCCAGCAGCGAAGGACAGGGGGCCTACGAGCAGTACTTC
>.|TRBV19|TRBJ1-5
CASSIPAIVNQPQHF
TGTGCCAGTAGTATACCCGCGATTGTCAATCAGCCCCAGCATTTT
>TRBD2|TRBV7-9|TRBJ2-7
CASSGLGLAAGEQYF
TGTGCCAGCAGCGGCCTGGGACTAGCCGCAGGCGAGCAGTACTTC
>.|TRBV10-2|TRBJ2-7
CASSGGSEQYF
TGCGCCAGCAGTGGAGGGTCCGAGCAGTACTTC
>.|TRBV7-6|TRBJ2-5
CASSPRAGETQYF
TGTGCCAGCAGCCCTAGGGCGGGAGAGACCCAGTACTTC
>TRBD1|TRBV19|TRBJ1-5
CASSLRQGRNQPQHF
TGTGCCAGTAGTTTGAGACAGGGGCGGAATCAGCCCCAGCATTTT
>.|TRBV19|TRBJ2-7
CASSIGGQSNYEQYF
TGTGCCAGTAGTATAGGCGGGCAGTCTAACTACGAGCAGTACTTC
>TRBD2|TRBV7-3|TRBJ2-2
CASSLMAGGLTGELFF
TGTGCCAGCAGCTTAATGGCGGGAGGCTTAACCGGGGAGCTGTTTTTT
>.|TRBV10-1|TRBJ2-7
CASSEAGNSEQYF
TGCGCCAGCAGTGAAGCAGGGAACTCCGAGCAGTACTTC
>.|TRBV28|TRBJ2-7
CASSLGGISSYEQYF
TGTGCCAGCAGTTTAGGCGGGATAAGCTCCTACGAGCAGTACTTC
>TRBD2|TRBV7-2|TRBJ2-7
CASSNGLAGPYEQYF
TGTGCCAGCAGCAACGGACTAGCGGGCCCCTACGAGCAGTACTTC
>.|TRBV5-5|TRBJ1-1
CASSLWGPGEAFF
TGTGCCAGCAGCTTGTGGGGGCCGGGTGAAGCTTTCTTT
>.|TRBV15|TRBJ2-7
CATSREMDTAYEQYF
TGTGCCACCAGCAGAGAGATGGACACCGCGTACGAGCAGTACTTC
>.|TRBV18|TRBJ2-2
CASSPPLPRLTTGELFF
TGTGCCAGCTCACCCCCCCTCCCGCGCCTCACCACCGGGGAGCTGTTTTTT
>.|TRBV29-1|TRBJ2-1
CSVHPRDFYNEQFF
TGCAGCGTCCACCCCCGGGACTTCTACAATGAGCAGTTCTTC
>TRBD2|TRBV14|TRBJ2-6
CASSQDGQRGAEFSGANVLTF
TGTGCCAGCAGCCAAGATGGACAGCGGGGGGCGGAATTCTCTGGGGCCAACGTCCTGACTTTC
>.|TRBV19|TRBJ1-4
CASSRLGAPNEKLFF
TGTGCCAGTAGTAGATTGGGGGCGCCTAATGAAAAACTGTTTTTT
>TRBD1|TRBV18|TRBJ1-2
CASSPLDRRVYGYTF
TGTGCCAGCTCACCCTTGGACAGGAGAGTCTATGGCTACACCTTC
>.|TRBV7-2|TRBJ2-5
CASSRRRLQETQYF
TGTGCCAGCAGCCGACGGCGACTCCAAGAGACCCAGTACTTC
>TRBD1|TRBV5-6|TRBJ2-1
CASSLRGRLTVQSYNEQFF
TGTGCCAGCAGCTTGAGGGGGCGTTTGACAGTACAATCCTACAATGAGCAGTTCTTC
>TRBD2|TRBV2|TRBJ2-7
CASSDRPTSFYEQYF
TGTGCCAGCAGTGATAGACCGACTAGCTTTTACGAGCAGTACTTC
>.|TRBV9|TRBJ2-3
CASSAFTGHTDTQYF
TGTGCCAGCAGCGCCTTTACAGGACACACAGATACGCAGTATTTT
>TRBD1|TRBV27|TRBJ1-1
CASSRAIGQGFPAEAFF
TGTGCCAGCAGCCGAGCGATTGGACAGGGGTTCCCCGCTGAAGCTTTCTTT
>TRBD1|TRBV11-1|TRBJ2-7
CASSWTGDSYEQYF
TGTGCCAGCAGCTGGACAGGGGACTCCTACGAGCAGTACTTC
>.|TRBV7-3|TRBJ1-2
CASSYHERRAFYGYTF
TGTGCCAGCAGCTACCACGAGAGGCGGGCCTTCTATGGCTACACCTTC
>.|TRBV4-1|TRBJ1-1
CASSQVGLDTEAFF
TGCGCCAGCAGCCAAGTGGGCCTTGACACTGAAGCTTTCTTT
>TRBD2|TRBV10-3|TRBJ2-5
CAIGGGTETQYF
TGTGCCATCGGCGGGGGAACGGAGACCCAGTACTTC
>.|TRBV12-5|TRBJ2-1
CASARTNGDEQFF
TGTGCTAGTGCTCGAACCAACGGGGATGAGCAGTTCTTC
>TRBD1|TRBV18|TRBJ2-4
CASSPDRGRENIQYF
TGTGCCAGCTCACCCGACAGGGGGCGAGAAAACATTCAGTACTTC
>TRBD1|TRBV11-2|TRBJ2-2
CASSQGTGTGGKNTGELFF
TGTGCCAGCAGCCAAGGGACAGGGACGGGCGGGAAGAACACCGGGGAGCTGTTTTTT
>TRBD2|TRBV11-2|TRBJ2-7
CASSFGASGTSLQYF
TGTGCCAGCAGCTTCGGGGCTAGCGGAACATCTCTGCAGTACTTC
>TRBD1|TRBV5-1|TRBJ2-3
CASSLDRGADTQYF
TGCGCCAGCAGCTTGGACAGGGGCGCAGATACGCAGTATTTT
>.|TRBV2|TRBJ1-1
CASSSIRGGGTEAFF
TGTGCCAGCTCCTCAATCAGGGGCGGAGGCACTGAAGCTTTCTTT
>.|TRBV15|TRBJ1-2
CATSRDGREGGYTF
TGTGCCACCAGCAGAGATGGGCGGGAGGGTGGCTACACCTTC
>TRBD2|TRBV5-8|TRBJ2-2
CASGRDTGELFF
TGTGCCAGCGGGAGGGACACCGGGGAGCTGTTTTTT
>.|TRBV6-6|TRBJ2-7
CASSPSTYEQYF
TGTGCCAGCAGTCCTTCTACGTACGAGCAGTACTTC
>.|TRBV4-1|TRBJ2-1
CASSHDTYNEQFF
TGCGCCAGCAGTCACGACACCTACAATGAGCAGTTCTTC
>.|TRBV6-6|TRBJ2-7
CASSYSGGGGFYEQYF
TGTGCCAGCAGTTACTCTGGAGGGGGCGGTTTCTACGAGCAGTACTTC
>TRBD1|TRBV6-5|TRBJ2-3
CVTIRDRAADTQYF
TGTGTCACAATTCGGGACAGGGCGGCAGATACGCAGTATTTT
>TRBD1|TRBV18|TRBJ1-4
CASSPSQGAGEKLFF
TGTGCCAGCTCACCAAGCCAGGGGGCTGGTGAAAAACTGTTTTTT
>.|TRBV5-6|TRBJ2-6
CASSVSGGEPTF
TGTGCCAGCAGCGTATCGGGCGGGGAACCGACTTTC
>.|TRBV10-3|TRBJ1-1
CAAGQPGKNTEAFF
TGTGCCGCCGGACAGCCGGGGAAGAACACTGAAGCTTTCTTT
>.|TRBV28|TRBJ2-7
CASSFFFHEQYF
TGTGCCAGCAGTTTCTTTTTTCACGAGCAGTACTTC
>TRBD1|TRBV19|TRBJ2-7
CASSSGPGQEDEQYF
TGTGCCAGTAGTTCGGGACCGGGACAGGAGGACGAGCAGTACTTC
>.|TRBV7-8|TRBJ2-5
CASSLGRRETQYF
TGTGCCAGCAGCTTAGGCAGGCGAGAGACCCAGTACTTC
>.|TRBV19|TRBJ1-2
CASSDQGGASGYTF
TGTGCCAGTAGTGACCAGGGAGGGGCCTCTGGCTACACCTTC
>TRBD2|TRBV28|TRBJ2-2
CASSSLWTSGGTGELFF
TGTGCCAGCAGTTCTCTGTGGACTAGCGGAGGAACCGGGGAGCTGTTTTTT
>.|TRBV2|TRBJ2-7
CASSWTETYEQYF
TGTGCCAGCAGTTGGACAGAGACCTACGAGCAGTACTTC
>.|TRBV6-1|TRBJ1-4
CASSEGRTAVEKLFF
TGTGCCAGCAGTGAGGGGAGGACCGCGGTCGAAAAACTGTTTTTT
>.|TRBV27|TRBJ1-5
CASSLNGLGNQPQHF
TGTGCCAGCAGTTTAAATGGACTGGGCAATCAGCCCCAGCATTTT
>TRBD2|TRBV5-1|TRBJ2-7
CASSSGLADSYEQYF
TGCGCCAGCAGCTCAGGACTAGCGGACTCCTACGAGCAGTACTTC
>TRBD2|TRBV28|TRBJ2-3
CASSFDGTSGSSTDTQYF
TGTGCCAGCAGTTTTGATGGGACTAGCGGATCTAGCACAGATACGCAGTATTTT
>.|TRBV7-3|TRBJ2-2
CASSLNPGRELFF
TGTGCCAGCAGCTTAAACCCGGGTAGGGAGCTGTTTTTT
>.|TRBV7-2|TRBJ2-7
CASSLGRAWEQYF
TGTGCCAGCAGCTTAGGGAGGGCCTGGGAGCAGTACTTC
>.|TRBV19|TRBJ1-1
CASSIAATTEAFF
TGTGCCAGTAGTATAGCAGCGACTACTGAAGCTTTCTTT
>TRBD2|TRBV7-3|TRBJ2-1
CASSPLAGGSSYNEQFF
TGTGCCAGCAGCCCGCTAGCGGGGGGGAGCTCCTACAATGAGCAGTTCTTC
>.|TRBV13|TRBJ2-3
CASSLEGGWDADTQYF
TGTGCCAGCAGCTTAGAAGGGGGATGGGACGCAGATACGCAGTATTTT
>TRBD1|TRBV18|TRBJ1-4
CASSLGTADEKLFF
TGTGCCAGCTCACTAGGGACAGCCGATGAAAAACTGTTTTTT
>.|TRBV6-1|TRBJ1-2
CASSWSDYGYTF
TGTGCCAGCAGTTGGTCGGACTATGGCTACACCTTC
>.|TRBV28|TRBJ1-2
CASSPGQTYGYTF
TGTGCCAGCAGTCCAGGGCAGACCTATGGCTACACCTTC